The 16 T cell receptor beta chains in this list originate from one sample, sequenced in a study of T cell repertoires in cytomegalovirus infection. Their specific antigens are unknown. TCRdb reprocessed the reads with MiXCR, giving one entry per CDR3 protein. The sample has hundreds of thousands of distinct CDR3 sequences, about 28% seen once. The sequences come from cultured PBMCs, collected from culture after CMV antigen stimulation. Receptor source: a human donor in good health (CMV status not recorded). Some clones in this sample may be carry-over from other donors' samples.

V usage is TRBV4-2 and J usage is TRBJ2-3; D might be TRBD2 (6 bases). Trimming removed 2 bases from V and 1 base from J, with 7 bases in between. The V gene's germline CDR1 is LGHNA and CDR2 YNFKEQ. The CDR3 sequence is 14 residues long. This CDR3 is CASSQWEGTDTQYF. CDR3 coding DNA: TGTGCCAGCAGCCAATGGGAGGGCACAGATACGCAGTATTTT.

This chain joins TRBV20-1 and TRBJ2-7; D may be TRBD1 or TRBD2 (5 bases each). Trimming took off 0 bases at V and 4 bases at J, with 16 bases between the two ends. CDR3 size: 15 residues. Germline CDR1 is DFQATT and CDR2 is SNEGSKA (reference sequence). This CDR3 is CSARDRQRGTYEQYF. DNA for the CDR3: TGCAGTGCTAGAGATAGACAGAGGGGTACGTACGAGCAGTACTTC.

The chain combines TRBV11-2 with TRBJ1-3; D uncertain. This CDR3 is built from 17 residues. Germline V lookup: CDR1 SGHAT, CDR2 FQNNGV. Trimming removed 1 base at V and 0 bases at J, with 13 bases between. CDR3 coding DNA: TGTGCCAGCAGCTTAGTGGCTCTGGCCAGCTCTGGAAACACCATATATTTT. Protein: CASSLVALASSGNTIYF. Together with reference TRBV11-2 and TRBJ1-3, the CDR3 gives the full variable domain: EAGVAQSPRYKIIEKRQSVAFWCNPISGHATLYWYQQILGQGPKLLIQFQNNGVVDDSQLPKDRFSAERLKGVDSTLKIQPAKLEDSAVYLCASSLVALASSGNTIYFGEGSWLTVV.

The V gene is TRBV7-9, the J gene TRBJ1-4, with 10 bases identical to TRBD1. Looked up from germline, CDR1 is SEHNR and CDR2 is FQNEAQ (reference sequence). The CDR3 loop spans 18 amino acids. J gave up 5 bases and V 2 bases, and 11 bases lay outside the gene matches. The CDR3 bases are TGTGCCAGCAGCTTAAGGGACAGGGGCAAGAAGAGGAATGAAAAACTGTTTTTT. Amino acid sequence: CASSLRDRGKKRNEKLFF.

The table lists this clonotype with a few counts. J is TRBJ2-5 and V is TRBV27; perhaps TRBD1 as D (6 bases). The CDR3 consists of 13 residues. Germline V gene lookup returns CDR1 MNHEY and CDR2 SMNVEV (reference sequence). Trimming pared 6 bases from V and 5 bases from J, leaving 13 bases between. The DNA for the CDR3 is TGTGCCAGCAGGATGGCAGGGGAGGAGACCCAGTACTTC. This sequence encodes CASRMAGEETQYF.

This clonotype was picked up many times. CDR3 residues: CASSLETPEQYF. The CDR3 DNA is TGTGCCAGCAGCCTTGAGACGCCCGAGCAGTACTTC. The chain joins TRBV7-9 to TRBJ2-7; no reliable D call. Looked up from germline, CDR1 is SEHNR and CDR2 is FQNEAQ (reference sequence). The CDR3 length is 12 residues. V shed 5 bases and J shed 6 bases, with 11 bases lying between them.

The table lists this clonotype with a few counts. This chain links TRBV7-9 with TRBJ1-1; D unresolved. Germline V gene sequence: CDR1 SEHNR, CDR2 FQNEAQ (reference sequence). This CDR3 contains 12 residues. Trimming stripped 1 base from V and 4 bases from J, with 4 bases between. CDR3 nucleotide sequence: TGTGCCAGCAGCTTAGACATCACTGAAGCTTTCTTT. The encoded protein is CASSLDITEAFF.

For the CDR3, the DNA is TGTGCCAGCAGTTACTCGAGCGGGTCCTCCTACGAGCAGTACTTC. It codes for CASSYSSGSSYEQYF. The rearrangement joins TRBV6-2 or TRBV6-3 to TRBJ2-7, with D perhaps matching TRBD2 (6 bases). V lost 0 bases and J lost 0, with 9 bases in between. The CDR3 loop spans 15 amino acids. The germline V gene encodes CDR1 MNHEY and CDR2 SVGEGT.

This chain uses TRBV2 with TRBJ1-4, with D unclear. V lost 9 bases, J lost 8 bases, and 10 bases lay in between. The CDR3 is 11 amino acids. The germline V gene has CDR1 SNHLY and CDR2 FYNNEI. The CDR3 region has the DNA TGTGCCAGTTCGAAGGAGGAAAAACTGTTTTTT. The encoded protein is CASSKEEKLFF.

The rearrangement joins TRBV20-1 to TRBJ2-2; 7 bases agree with TRBD2. Germline CDR1 DFQATT, CDR2 SNEGSKA (reference sequence). Losses at the gene ends were 2 bases for V and 4 bases for J; bases not matched to a gene: 4. This CDR3 region has 14 residues. The CDR3 reads CSARSGIGTGELFF. CDR3 sequence (DNA): TGCAGTGCTAGAAGCGGGATAGGCACCGGGGAGCTGTTTTTT.

This clonotype has only a few counts. The V and J genes are TRBV5-4 and TRBJ1-2; TRBD1 is a possible D gene (5 bases). Germline values: CDR1 SGHNT, CDR2 YYREEE (reference sequence). There are 19 residues in the CDR3. Trimming left V 3 bases short and J 0 bases short, with 24 bases between. This chain's CDR3 is CASSSSILVGTGANYGYTF. The CDR3 region has the DNA TGTGCCAGCAGCTCTTCGATCTTGGTGGGGACCGGAGCTAACTATGGCTACACCTTC.

This clonotype has a single count. The J gene is TRBJ1-1, the V gene TRBV6-5, with a weak D call TRBD1 (5 bases). V shed 2 bases and J shed 4 bases, with 11 bases lying between them. The CDR3 consists of 14 residues. CDR1 is MNHEY, CDR2 SVGAGI, per germline. The CDR3 sequence: CASSYGAGGTEAFF. The CDR3 nucleotides are TGTGCCAGCAGTTACGGGGCGGGGGGCACTGAAGCTTTCTTT.

The V gene is TRBV11-3, the J gene TRBJ1-2; D possibly corresponds to TRBD1 (6 bases). Between the trimmed V and J ends, which lost 3 bases and 8 bases, there was a span of 16 bases. This CDR3 comprises 14 residues. Germline V gene data show CDR1 as SGHNT and CDR2 as YENEEA. CDR3 bases: TGTGCCAGCAGCTTCTCGGACAGACGAGAGGGCTACACCTTC. The encoded protein is CASSFSDRREGYTF.

This clonotype was counted between two and nine times. V usage is TRBV7-8 and J usage is TRBJ2-5; D tentatively reads TRBD1 or TRBD2 (5 bases each). The CDR3 extends over 16 amino acids. V gave up 2 bases and J gave up 4 bases, with 17 bases separating them. Germline CDR1 SGHVS, CDR2 FQNEAQ. The CDR3 protein is CASSLFLRLGGETQYF. The DNA of the CDR3 is TGTGCCAGCAGCTTATTCTTACGCCTTGGGGGAGAGACCCAGTACTTC.

This chain uses TRBV6-1 with TRBJ1-1; D ambiguous. This CDR3 contains 14 residues. Trimming took off 3 bases at V and 1 base at J, with 9 bases between the two ends. Germline V gene data show CDR1 as MNHNS and CDR2 as SASEGT. The CDR3 DNA sequence: TGTGCCAGCAGTGATTTTGGAGGGAACACTGAAGCTTTCTTT. Translated, it gives CASSDFGGNTEAFF.

The gene calls are TRBV11-3 and TRBJ1-1, with D unresolved. This CDR3 is built from 15 residues. In germline, CDR1 is SGHNT, CDR2 YENEEA. V lost 2 bases to trimming and J lost 4 bases, with 14 bases between them. CDR3 bases: TGTGCCAGCAGCTTATCTTCGGAGGGTGCCACTGAAGCTTTCTTT. Its protein product is CASSLSSEGATEAFF.